Listed here is a single TCR beta chain. Treatment defined: randomized to nivolumab then ipilimumab (arm A) or the reverse (arm B). PBMC sorting kept live CD3+CD8+ cells without CD19 or CD56. These data originate in a study of sequential checkpoint blockade in melanoma. Background on the study: Arm A got nivolumab then ipilimumab; arm B the reverse, 1:1.

TCRdb keeps only in-frame clones here, not all; method: immunoSEQ multiplex PCR. The sample holds fewer than 10,000 clones; about 88% are singletons and the top ten take roughly 14%. The TCR was taken from a human donor with melanoma. The material was CD8+ T cells sorted from blood (inferred from file names), obtained from a patient given nivolumab and ipilimumab in sequence.

The CDR3 protein is CASRPGLVPYEQYV. CDR3 bases: TGCGCCAGCAGGCCGGGACTAGTGCCCTACGAGCAGTACGTC. The chain is built from TRBV10-2 and TRBJ2-7, with 8 bases identical to TRBD2. The CDR3 sequence is 14 residues long. Germline assignment: CDR1 WSHSY and CDR2 SAAADI. Trimming removed 6 bases from V and 2 bases from J; junction bases left unmatched: 6.